Following are 14 T cell receptor beta chains from one sample sequenced in a study of cytomegalovirus exposure and HLA in healthy donors. Assay used: immunoSEQ multiplex PCR; TCRdb lists only in-frame clones, some missing. The data contain 95,000 to 150,000 clones, 89% of them singletons. The sequencing input was PBMCs. These receptors all stem from a woman aged 18-29 years in good health and CMV-seronegative.

The rearrangement links TRBV7-2 to TRBJ2-2, with D maybe TRBD2 (6 bases). Germline loops: CDR1 SGHTA, CDR2 FQGNSA. This CDR3 spans 17 amino acids. V was trimmed by 2 bases and J by 4 bases, leaving 17 bases between them. This CDR3 is CASSLSYIGSGTGELFF. The CDR3 DNA follows: TGTGCCAGCAGCTTATCTTATATCGGGAGTGGCACCGGGGAGCTGTTTTTT.

The chain uses TRBV6-1 and TRBJ2-1, with D uncertain. This CDR3 comprises 14 residues. V was shortened by 6 bases and J by 7 bases, with 16 bases between the two germline ends. Germline CDR1 and CDR2: MNHNS and SASEGT. For the CDR3, the DNA is TGTGCCAGCAGAGCCCGTCGCGAGGCTAATGAGCAGTTCTTC. It encodes CASRARREANEQFF.

The chain has TRBV19 and TRBJ2-7; 7 nucleotides line up with TRBD1. This CDR3 comprises 15 residues. J lost 0 bases, V lost 1 base, and 3 bases had no gene match. Germline V gives CDR1 LNHDA, CDR2 SQIVND (reference sequence). As DNA, the CDR3 is TGTGCCAGTAGTATAGTACAGGGGAGCTCCTACGAGCAGTACTTC. Amino acids: CASSIVQGSSYEQYF.

The chain is built from TRBV2 and TRBJ1-2; D perhaps matches TRBD1 (6 bases). Trimming took 7 bases from V and 0 from J, leaving 18 bases between them. The CDR3 has 16 amino acids. CDR1 is SNHLY and CDR2 is FYNNEI in the germline V gene. The CDR3, as DNA: TGTGCCAGCAAATACGAAGGGGGACGGGCTAACTATGGCTACACCTTC. It specifies CASKYEGGRANYGYTF.

The genes are TRBV7-9 and TRBJ1-3; the D gene is possibly TRBD1 (6 bases). V lost 5 bases and J lost 2, with 19 bases in between. Looked up from germline, CDR1 is SEHNR and CDR2 is FQNEAQ (reference sequence). This CDR3 has 17 amino acids. The CDR3, as DNA: TGTGCCAGCAGCACCCAACCGGGACAAGGGACTGGAAACACCATATATTTT. This gives the protein CASSTQPGQGTGNTIYF.

V and J are TRBV10-2 and TRBJ1-1, with TRBD1 as a possible D gene (5 bases). Germline V gene sequence: CDR1 WSHSY, CDR2 SAAADI. The V gene lost 0 bases and the J gene lost 1 base, with 6 bases spanning the gap. CDR3 length equals 14 residues. The CDR3 spells CASSESRGNTEAFF. The CDR3 DNA sequence: TGCGCCAGCAGTGAGTCAAGGGGGAACACTGAAGCTTTCTTT.

The chain recombines TRBV9 with TRBJ2-3, with TRBD2 matching 11 bases. Trimming took 4 bases from V and 1 from J; bases not matched to a gene: 5. This CDR3 is 16 amino acids long. Per the germline V gene, CDR1 is SGDLS and CDR2 is YYNGEE. CDR3 amino acids: CASSPIAGGGTDTQYF. CDR3 coding DNA: TGTGCCAGCAGCCCAATAGCGGGAGGGGGCACAGATACGCAGTATTTT.

The chain combines TRBV18 with TRBJ2-3, with 14 positions matching TRBD2. Germline lookup yields CDR1 KGHSH and CDR2 LQKENI. V lost 6 bases to trimming and J lost 4 bases; unmatched junction nucleotides: 6. This CDR3 spans 16 amino acids. CDR3 amino acids: CASSQGLAGDADTQYF. CDR3 coding DNA: TGTGCCAGCTCCCAGGGACTAGCGGGAGACGCAGATACGCAGTATTTT.

The chain recombines TRBV5-1 with TRBJ2-7, with TRBD2 matching 14 bases. The germline gives CDR1 SGHRS, CDR2 YFSETQ. After removal of 5 bases from V and 4 bases from J, the junction contained 5 bases not matched to a gene. The CDR3 consists of 15 residues. The CDR3, as DNA: TGCGCCAGCAGAACCGGGACTAGCGGGAGTTACGAGCAGTACTTC. This codes for CASRTGTSGSYEQYF.

This clone was observed once. The rearrangement joins TRBV18 to TRBJ1-5; no definite D call. Germline V gene lookup returns CDR1 KGHSH and CDR2 LQKENI. Deletions cut 8 bases from V and 4 bases from J, with 15 bases between. CDR3 length equals 14 residues. CDR3 sequence: CASGVGSSNQPQHF. CDR3 in DNA: TGTGCCAGCGGGGTGGGGAGCTCGAATCAGCCCCAGCATTTT.

V usage is TRBV7-6 and J usage is TRBJ2-1, with TRBD2 identical over 8 bases. CDR3 length: 14 residues. J was trimmed by 9 bases and V by 4 bases; bases with no gene match: 8. Germline values: CDR1 SGHVS, CDR2 FNYEAQ. The CDR3 sequence: CASSSGAGVIEQFF. The CDR3 DNA follows: TGTGCCAGCAGCTCTGGAGCGGGAGTTATTGAGCAGTTCTTC.

The V gene is TRBV7-9, the J gene TRBJ2-7, with a possible D match to TRBD2 (5 bases). Trimming cost V 5 bases and J 6 bases, with 8 bases left between them. CDR3 length: 11 amino acids. Germline CDR1 SEHNR, CDR2 FQNEAQ (reference sequence). CDR3 in DNA: TGTGCCAGCAGCCTGACTACCGAGCAGTACTTC. This translates into CASSLTTEQYF.

CDR3 in amino acids: CATTRLGAGNTEAFF. The CDR3 DNA sequence: TGTGCCACGACAAGACTGGGGGCAGGGAACACTGAAGCTTTCTTT. The J gene is TRBJ1-1, the V gene TRBV28; maybe TRBD1 (6 bases). CDR3 length: 15 amino acids. Germline CDR1 reads MDHEN; CDR2 reads SYDVKM. The V gene lost 10 bases and the J gene lost 1 base, with 19 bases spanning the gap.

The J gene is TRBJ2-1, the V gene TRBV6-6; 8 positions agree with TRBD2. The ends lost 6 bases at V and 4 bases at J; junction bases unmatched: 8. Germline V gene sequence: CDR1 MNHNY, CDR2 SVGAGI (reference sequence). CDR3 length: 15 amino acids. In DNA, the CDR3 is TGTGCCAGCAGACCCGGGACTAGTCCTTACAATGAGCAGTTCTTC. Translated: CASRPGTSPYNEQFF.